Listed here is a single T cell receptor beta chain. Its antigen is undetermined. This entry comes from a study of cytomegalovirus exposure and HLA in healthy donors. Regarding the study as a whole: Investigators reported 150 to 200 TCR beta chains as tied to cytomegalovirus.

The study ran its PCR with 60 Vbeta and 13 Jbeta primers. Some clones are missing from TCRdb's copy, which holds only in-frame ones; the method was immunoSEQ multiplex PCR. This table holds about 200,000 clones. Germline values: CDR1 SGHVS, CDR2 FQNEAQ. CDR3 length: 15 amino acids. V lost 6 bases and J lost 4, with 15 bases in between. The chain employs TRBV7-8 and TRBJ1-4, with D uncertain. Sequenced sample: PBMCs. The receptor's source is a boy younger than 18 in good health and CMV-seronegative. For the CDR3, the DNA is TGTGCCAGCAGTCAGCCCCACACAGATAATGAAAAACTGTTTTTT. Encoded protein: CASSQPHTDNEKLFF.